This T cell receptor beta chain was captured in a study of blood T cell repertoires in COVID-19. Overall study context: Donors in the United States, Italy and Spain gave samples during acute or convalescent COVID-19. PBMCs, B-cell-depleted T cells, or T cells were the source of the cDNA or gDNA that made up the material.

Trimming cost V 5 bases and J 4 bases; bases outside gene matches: 9. Germline values: CDR1 SGHNT, CDR2 YYREEE (reference sequence). This CDR3 contains 15 residues. Original processing methods: Estimation of nucleated cell counts was performed using reference gene primer amplification. The data were produced by immunoSEQ multiplex PCR, yet TCRdb's version contains in-frame clones alone and is incomplete. V and J calls and clone size are given by that table; D and trimming were obtained from the DNA. The data contain approximately 72,000 clones, more than 80% of them singletons. The receptor was isolated from a woman over 75 with active or convalescent COVID-19. The chain is built from TRBV5-4 and TRBJ1-2, with 9 bases identical to TRBD1. The sequencing sample was made of peripheral blood. The CDR3 spells CASRSPGTGLYGYTF. As DNA, the CDR3 is TGTGCCAGCAGGAGTCCCGGGACAGGGCTCTATGGCTACACCTTC.